The 21 T cell receptor beta chains below were found in one sample sequenced in a study of OX40 agonist ivuxolimab in advanced cancers. This table comes from immunoSEQ multiplex PCR, and its TCRdb copy is limited to in-frame clones, with some not included. This table has 35,000 to 45,000 clones, 74% appearing once. This specimen was CD4+ or CD8+ T cells sorted from blood, taken in a trial of the OX40 agonist ivuxolimab. The receptors derive from an adult with an advanced solid tumor such as melanoma, head and neck, liver or kidney cancer.

The rearrangement joins TRBV5-8 to TRBJ1-1; no clear D. CDR1 and CDR2 (germline): SGHTS, YDEGEE. V lost 5 bases and J lost 1, with 12 bases in between. The CDR3 has 14 amino acids. The CDR3 reads CASSWGGRNTEAFF. DNA of the CDR3: TGTGCCAGCAGTTGGGGAGGGAGGAACACTGAAGCTTTCTTT.

This clone occurred once. The chain employs TRBV30 and TRBJ1-5; no clear D. The V and J ends lost 2 bases and 7 bases respectively, with 12 bases between them. This CDR3 contains 13 residues. Germline V gene lookup returns CDR1 GTSNPN and CDR2 SVGIG (reference sequence). The CDR3 DNA reads TGTGCCTGGAGTCTTACACCACGGCAGCCCCAGCATTTT. Its translation is CAWSLTPRQPQHF.

This chain joins TRBV29-1 and TRBJ2-7; 7 positions match TRBD1. Looked up from germline, CDR1 is SQVTM and CDR2 is ANQGSEA. The V gene end was trimmed by 6 bases and the J gene end by 1 base; junction bases not matched to a gene: 6. The CDR3 covers 13 residues. CDR3 in DNA: TGCAGCGTGACCGGGACAGCTTCCTACGAGCAGTACTTC. This codes for CSVTGTASYEQYF.

The CDR3 region is CASVGQIGELFF. Here the CDR3 DNA reads TGTGCCAGCGTGGGACAGATCGGGGAGCTGTTTTTT. V and J are TRBV6-1 and TRBJ2-2, with TRBD1 matching over 7 bases. From germline, CDR1 is MNHNS and CDR2 SASEGT. Unmatched junction bases numbered 4, after V lost 8 bases and J lost 7 bases. The CDR3 is 12 amino acids.

This clone has only one observation. The gene calls are TRBV6-1 and TRBJ1-2, with D tentatively TRBD1 (6 bases). The CDR3 consists of 13 residues. Trimming left V 6 bases short and J 6 bases short, with 14 bases between. Germline V lookup: CDR1 MNHNS, CDR2 SASEGT. CDR3 in amino acids: CASSTGNSNGYTF. CDR3 nucleotide sequence: TGTGCCAGCAGCACAGGGAATTCTAATGGCTACACCTTC.

The CDR3 sequence: CASRQGAGQPQHF. CDR3 coding DNA: TGCGCCAGCAGACAGGGGGCGGGTCAGCCCCAGCATTTT. The chain couples TRBV5-1 to TRBJ1-5; 9 bases line up with TRBD1. V gave up 5 bases and J gave up 6 bases; unmatched junction bases: 3. The CDR3 extends over 13 amino acids. The germline CDR1 and CDR2 sequences are SGHRS and YFSETQ.

The chain combines TRBV5-1 with TRBJ1-2; weak D call: TRBD1 (6 bases). CDR3 length equals 13 residues. Germline values: CDR1 SGHRS, CDR2 YFSETQ. V was shortened by 3 bases and J by 2 bases, with 8 bases between the two germline ends. The CDR3 loop reads CASSSTGNYGYTF. The CDR3 DNA is TGCGCCAGCAGCTCAACAGGGAACTATGGCTACACCTTC.

The gene calls are TRBV27 and TRBJ2-6; 8 nucleotides match TRBD1. V lost 5 bases and J lost 3; bases outside the gene matches: 6. Germline-derived CDR1 and CDR2 are MNHEY and SMNVEV (reference sequence). The CDR3 covers 16 residues. The CDR3 here is CASSRTGRLGANVLTF. CDR3 in DNA: TGTGCCAGCAGTCGGACAGGGAGGCTTGGGGCCAACGTCCTGACTTTC.

V and J are TRBV5-1 and TRBJ2-2, with TRBD1 identical over 7 bases. With V trimmed by 3 bases and J by 6 bases, 8 bases remained unmatched. CDR1 is SGHRS and CDR2 is YFSETQ in the germline V gene. CDR3 length: 15 amino acids. CDR3 sequence: CASSSGQVDSGELFF. The CDR3 coding sequence is TGCGCCAGCAGCTCCGGACAGGTGGATTCCGGGGAGCTGTTTTTT.

With regard to this clone: Additional DNA sequences in this sample encode the identical CDR3. The chain recombines TRBV11-2 with TRBJ1-2; no firm D call. The germline CDR1 and CDR2 sequences are SGHAT and FQNNGV. V dropped 1 base and J dropped 6 bases, with 6 bases sitting between them. The CDR3 has 12 residues. CDR3 nucleotides: TGTGCCAGCAGCTTAGGCCGGGATGGCTACACCTTC. Protein: CASSLGRDGYTF.

This clone was seen a handful of times. J is TRBJ2-1 and V is TRBV5-1, with 12 bases aligning to TRBD2. J was trimmed by 3 bases and V by 4 bases; bases with no gene match: 5. The CDR3 consists of 16 residues. Germline values: CDR1 SGHRS, CDR2 YFSETQ. Here the CDR3 DNA reads TGCGCCAGCAGCCCGGGACTAGCGGGCCTCTACAATGAGCAGTTCTTC. This translates into CASSPGLAGLYNEQFF.

The CDR3 sequence is CASRLLAGGLRGTGELFF. The CDR3 region has the DNA TGCGCCAGCAGATTACTAGCGGGGGGACTCCGGGGCACCGGGGAGCTGTTTTTT. J is TRBJ2-2 and V is TRBV5-1, with 12 positions matching TRBD2. CDR1 SGHRS and CDR2 YFSETQ come from the germline V gene. The CDR3 contains 18 residues. V trimming: 5 bases; J trimming: 4 bases; junction bases outside the gene matches: 12.

The V gene is TRBV6-5, the J gene TRBJ2-7; the D gene could be TRBD1 or TRBD2 (5 bases each). The V gene lost 0 bases and the J gene lost 2 bases, with 11 bases spanning the gap. Germline CDR1 reads MNHEY; CDR2 reads SVGAGI. The CDR3 totals 15 residues. CDR3 coding DNA: TGTGCCAGCAGTTACTCGTCAGAGGGACCCTACGAGCAGTACTTC. Translation: CASSYSSEGPYEQYF.

The V and J genes are TRBV7-8 and TRBJ2-1; 8 bases match TRBD2. Germline CDR1 and CDR2: SGHVS and FQNEAQ. CDR3 length: 16 residues. J was trimmed by 7 bases and V by 3 bases; bases with no gene match: 11. For the CDR3, the DNA is TGTGCCAGCAGCTTTTTAGCGGGGCCCTCAGGGAATGAGCAGTTCTTC. Translating gives CASSFLAGPSGNEQFF.

The gene calls are TRBV4-1 and TRBJ2-1, with D unclear. This CDR3 comprises 13 residues. Germline lookup yields CDR1 MGHRA and CDR2 YSYEKL. Trimming stripped 2 bases from V and 6 bases from J, with 8 bases between. For the CDR3, the DNA is TGCGCCAGCAGCCAACTTAGAGGCAATGAGCAGTTCTTC. Its translation: CASSQLRGNEQFF.

This chain connects TRBV12-5 to TRBJ1-6; D remains unclear. V shed 5 bases and J shed 1 base, with 12 bases lying between them. CDR3 size: 16 residues. The germline V gene has CDR1 LGHNT and CDR2 FRNRAP. The CDR3, as DNA: TGTGCTAGTGGTCCCTACTTGAGGTCCTATAATTCACCCCTCCACTTT. It translates to CASGPYLRSYNSPLHF.

V gene TRBV4-1 combines with J gene TRBJ2-7; D is unclear. CDR3 size: 13 residues. Between the trimmed V and J ends, which lost 1 base and 2 bases, there was a span of 6 bases. CDR1 is MGHRA, CDR2 YSYEKL, per germline. This CDR3 reads CASSQALTYEQYV. The CDR3, as DNA: TGCGCCAGCAGCCAAGCGCTAACCTACGAGCAGTACGTC.

The V and J genes are TRBV7-2 and TRBJ1-5, with D unresolved. Trimming cost V 5 bases and J 2 bases, with 10 bases left between them. The germline V gene encodes CDR1 SGHTA and CDR2 FQGNSA. The CDR3 runs 14 residues. The CDR3 DNA reads as TGTGCCAGCAGCGGCGGACGGGGCAATCAGCCCCAGCATTTT. Translating gives CASSGGRGNQPQHF. Using reference TRBV7-2 and TRBJ1-5 for the parts outside the CDR3, the full variable domain is GAGVSQSPSNKVTEKGKDVELRCDPISGHTALYWYRQSLGQGLEFLIYFQGNSAPDKSGLPSDRFSAERTGGSVSTLTIQRTQQEDSAVYLCASSGGRGNQPQHFGDGTRLSIL.

This clone was detected only a few times. The chain employs TRBV29-1 and TRBJ2-7; tentatively, D is TRBD2 (6 bases). V gave up 3 bases and J gave up 7 bases, with 16 bases separating them. From germline, CDR1 is SQVTM and CDR2 ANQGSEA. This CDR3 spans 13 amino acids. For the CDR3, the DNA is TGCAGCGTTGAGAACGAGGCGGGGAGTGAGCAGTACTTC. It encodes CSVENEAGSEQYF.

The rearrangement uses TRBV6-1 and TRBJ2-3; D possibly uses TRBD1 or TRBD2 (5 bases each). CDR3 length: 15 residues. V was clipped by 1 base and J by 2 bases, with 10 bases between them. Per germline, CDR1 MNHNS and CDR2 SASEGT. The CDR3 sequence: CASSEVGTTTDTQYF. The CDR3 coding sequence is TGTGCCAGCAGTGAAGTTGGGACCACCACAGATACGCAGTATTTT.

The genes are TRBV5-1 and TRBJ1-2; D not resolved. This CDR3 region has 14 residues. Germline lookup yields CDR1 SGHRS and CDR2 YFSETQ. Trimming cost V 0 bases and J 0 bases, with 6 bases left between them. CDR3 sequence: CASSLEQTNYGYTF. CDR3 DNA: TGCGCCAGCAGCTTGGAACAGACTAACTATGGCTACACCTTC.